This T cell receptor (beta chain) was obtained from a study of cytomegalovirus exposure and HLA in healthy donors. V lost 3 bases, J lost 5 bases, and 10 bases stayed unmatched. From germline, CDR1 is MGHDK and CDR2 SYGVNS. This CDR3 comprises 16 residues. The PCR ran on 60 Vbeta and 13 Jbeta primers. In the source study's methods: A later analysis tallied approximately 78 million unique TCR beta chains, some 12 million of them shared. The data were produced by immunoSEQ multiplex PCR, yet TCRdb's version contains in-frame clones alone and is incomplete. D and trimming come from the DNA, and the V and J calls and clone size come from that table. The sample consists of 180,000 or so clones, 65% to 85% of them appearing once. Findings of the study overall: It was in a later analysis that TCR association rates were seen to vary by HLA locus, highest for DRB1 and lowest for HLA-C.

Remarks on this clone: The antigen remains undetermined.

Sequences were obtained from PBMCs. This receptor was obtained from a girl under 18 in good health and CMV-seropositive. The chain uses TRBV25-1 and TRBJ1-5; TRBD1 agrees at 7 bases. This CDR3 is CASSDNRGDSYQPQHF. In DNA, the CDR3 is TGTGCCAGCAGTGACAATAGGGGGGACAGTTATCAGCCCCAGCATTTT.